This is a list of T cell receptor beta chains from one sample in a study of blood T cell repertoires in COVID-19. Sequencing used immunoSEQ multiplex PCR; TCRdb keeps in-frame clones, though not all of them. Here the sample spans approximately 200,000 clones, 84% being singletons. Sequencing was performed on peripheral blood. These receptors all come from a woman aged 55-69 years who had recovered from COVID-19. Each CDR3 is given with its conserved first and last residue. Each record gives: J gene, V gene, CDR3 protein.

TRBJ2-3	TRBV6-1	CASSENYQDTQYF
TRBJ2-5	TRBV5-1	CASSLVRGTQETQYF
TRBJ2-5	TRBV6-2/TRBV6-3	CASSFLGEFGGETQYF
TRBJ2-1	TRBV5-1	CASSPSSGGANEQFF
TRBJ1-5	TRBV5-8	CASSLLVNLRGNQPQHF
TRBJ2-3	TRBV3-1/TRBV3-2	CASSHLRGRGSTDTQYF
TRBJ1-1	TRBV14	CASSQDTVTAFF
TRBJ1-1	TRBV10-1	CASSGQMNTEAFF
TRBJ2-1	TRBV4-1	CASSQDRGTGLPYNEQFF
TRBJ2-5	TRBV5-1	CASSLTMRETQYF
TRBJ1-6	TRBV6-2/TRBV6-3	CASSYRAGGSPLHF
TRBJ1-4	TRBV30	CAWSGGQGVEKLFF
TRBJ2-3	TRBV19	CASSIAGTGVPQYF